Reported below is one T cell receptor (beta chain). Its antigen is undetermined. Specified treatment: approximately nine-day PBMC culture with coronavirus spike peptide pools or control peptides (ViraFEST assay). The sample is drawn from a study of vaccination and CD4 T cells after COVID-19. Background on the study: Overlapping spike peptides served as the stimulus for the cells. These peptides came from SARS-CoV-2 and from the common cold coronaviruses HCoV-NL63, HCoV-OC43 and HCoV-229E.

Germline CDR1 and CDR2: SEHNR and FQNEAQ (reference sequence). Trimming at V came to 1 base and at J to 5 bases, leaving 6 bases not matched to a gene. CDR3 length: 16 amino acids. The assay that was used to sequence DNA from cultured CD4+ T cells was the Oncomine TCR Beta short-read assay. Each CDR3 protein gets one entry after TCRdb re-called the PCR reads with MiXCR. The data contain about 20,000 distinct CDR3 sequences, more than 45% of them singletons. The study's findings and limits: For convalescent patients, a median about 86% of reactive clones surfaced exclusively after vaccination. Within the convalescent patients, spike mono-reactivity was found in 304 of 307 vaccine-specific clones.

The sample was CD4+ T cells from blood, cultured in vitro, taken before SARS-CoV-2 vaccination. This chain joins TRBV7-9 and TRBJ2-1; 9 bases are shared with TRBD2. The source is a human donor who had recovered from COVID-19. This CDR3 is CASSLGRLAGDNEQFF. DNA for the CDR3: TGTGCCAGCAGCTTAGGAAGATTAGCGGGAGACAATGAGCAGTTCTTC. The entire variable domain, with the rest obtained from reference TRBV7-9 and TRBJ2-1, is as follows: DTGVSQNPRHKITKRGQNVTFRCDPISEHNRLYWYRQTLGQGPEFLTYFQNEAQLEKSRLLSDRFSAERPKGSFSTLEIQRTEQGDSAMYLCASSLGRLAGDNEQFFGPGTRLTVL.